This entry is about one T cell receptor beta chain. Sequencing was performed with immunoSEQ multiplex PCR; in TCRdb, only in-frame clones are kept and a portion is missing. The table records roughly 600,000 clones, 95% to 98% of them present only once. The CDR3 consists of 15 residues. Per germline, CDR1 WSHSY and CDR2 SAAADI. The ends were cut back, 6 bases at V and 1 base at J, with 13 bases in the middle. The data are from a study of shared clonotypes between healthy human individuals. CD8 cells regarded as naive lacked CD45RO, were positively chosen for CCR7, and omitted terminally differentiated effector memory CD45RA+ cells. Donation came from healthy HIV-negative adults that had no recent acute infections or vaccinations.

This TCR was recovered from a man in his thirties or forties in good health. The chain has TRBV10-2 and TRBJ1-5, with no clear D. The sequenced sample was naive CD8+ T cells sorted from blood. The CDR3 region is CASRARTGSNQPQHF. The DNA for the CDR3 is TGCGCCAGCAGGGCTAGGACGGGCAGCAATCAGCCCCAGCATTTT.